This entry is about one T cell receptor (beta chain). In the authors' workflow: Reference gene primer amplification gave nucleated cell count estimates. Clones were read by immunoSEQ multiplex PCR, and TCRdb kept only the in-frame ones, dropping some. V and J calls and clone size are those listed in that table; D and trimming were worked out from the DNA. The sample holds around 200,000 clones; about nine tenths are singletons and the top ten take approximately 0.7%. The sample is drawn from a study of blood T cell repertoires in COVID-19. Study overall: Samples taken during acute and convalescent COVID-19 were collected in the United States, Italy and Spain. T cells, B-cell-depleted T cells, or PBMCs provided the cDNA or gDNA that served as material.

This CDR3 comprises 16 residues. CDR1 and CDR2 (germline): MNHEY, SMNVEV (reference sequence). V gave up 6 bases and J gave up 5 bases; unmatched junction bases: 12. Sequencing used peripheral blood. The chain employs TRBV27 and TRBJ2-1, with 8 bases matching TRBD2. The receptor was derived from a man in his forties with acute or convalescent COVID-19. The CDR3 sequence: CASSDFPGTRDNEQFF. The CDR3 DNA sequence: TGTGCCAGCAGCGATTTTCCCGGGACTAGAGACAATGAGCAGTTCTTC.